The 20 T cell receptor beta chains below all came from one sample that was sequenced in a study of T-cell reconstitution after alpha-beta-depleted transplantation in children. Preparing the TCRbeta library involved the use of unique molecular identifiers. MiXCR, run by TCRdb on the PCR reads, gives a single entry per CDR3 protein. Counted here are 480,000 or so distinct CDR3 sequences, about 11% occurring once; the ten biggest clones make up 2% to 2.5%. The specimen was PBMCs, collected before TCRalphabeta/CD19-depleted stem cell transplant. Receptors were obtained from a child aged 2 to 10 with inherited bone marrow failure, due to receive a stem cell transplant.

The chain uses TRBV20-1 and TRBJ2-3, with D possibly TRBD2 on 5 matching bases. The CDR3 spans 16 residues. V was cut by 3 bases and J by 2 bases, with 18 bases left in between. Germline lookup yields CDR1 DFQATT and CDR2 SNEGSKA (reference sequence). The CDR3 coding sequence is TGCAGTGCTAGTGCTGGACTCCCCGGGTACACAGATACGCAGTATTTT. Translation gives CSASAGLPGYTDTQYF.

This clonotype was detected a few times. The V and J genes are TRBV24-1 and TRBJ2-1, with unresolved D. V lost 7 bases and J lost 3, with 9 bases in between. The CDR3 totals 13 residues. The germline CDR1 and CDR2 sequences are KGHDR and SFDVKD. The CDR3 is CATRATFYNEQFF. CDR3 nucleotides: TGTGCCACCAGGGCGACTTTCTACAATGAGCAGTTCTTC.

The chain joins TRBV6-1 to TRBJ1-2, with TRBD1 identical over 8 bases. CDR1 is MNHNS, CDR2 SASEGT, per germline. CDR3 length: 14 amino acids. With V trimmed by 6 bases and J by 1 base, 4 bases remained unmatched. The CDR3 protein is CASRGRGRNYGYTF. The CDR3 nucleotides read TGTGCCAGCAGGGGCAGGGGGCGTAACTATGGCTACACCTTC.

This clonotype was seen repeatedly, ten times or more. V gene TRBV27 combines with J gene TRBJ2-1; D may be TRBD1 or TRBD2 (5 bases each). The germline V gene encodes CDR1 MNHEY and CDR2 SMNVEV (reference sequence). V lost 1 base and J 2 bases, leaving 6 bases between the germline ends. The CDR3 totals 14 residues. The CDR3 sequence: CASSLWDPYNEQFF. CDR3 nucleotides: TGTGCCAGCAGTTTATGGGACCCCTACAATGAGCAGTTCTTC.

This clonotype has ten or more counts. V is TRBV20-1 and J is TRBJ1-4; 7 positions match TRBD1. The CDR3 length is 16 residues. Germline V gives CDR1 DFQATT, CDR2 SNEGSKA (reference sequence). J gave up 8 bases and V 3 bases, and 15 bases lay outside the gene matches. The CDR3 region is CSARGDSILPREKLFF. CDR3 coding DNA: TGCAGTGCTAGGGGGGACAGCATACTGCCGAGGGAAAAACTGTTTTTT.

As for this clonotype: A much larger clonotype is one base distant, so this may be a read error. The chain employs TRBV6-1 and TRBJ2-2; D uncertain. Germline V gene lookup returns CDR1 MNHNS and CDR2 SASEGT. The V end was cut by 6 bases, the J end by 2 bases, with 4 bases between. This CDR3 has 12 amino acids. The CDR3 protein is CASRHNTGELFF. Written as DNA, the CDR3 is TGTGCCAGCAGACACAACACCGGGGAGCTGTTTTTT.

In this sample, this clonotype turned up many times. This chain joins TRBV20-1 and TRBJ1-2, with TRBD1 identical over 8 bases. CDR1 and CDR2 from the germline V gene are DFQATT and SNEGSKA (reference sequence). The CDR3 spans 13 residues. V gave up 4 bases and J gave up 2 bases; unmatched junction bases: 3. The CDR3 DNA sequence: TGCAGTGCTATAAACAGGGGGAACTATGGCTACACCTTC. Encoded protein: CSAINRGNYGYTF.

This clonotype was observed at least ten times. The chain uses TRBV28 and TRBJ2-2; D possibly corresponds to TRBD1 (5 bases). The CDR3 extends over 13 amino acids. Deletions cut 2 bases from V and 6 bases from J, with 7 bases between. In germline, CDR1 is MDHEN, CDR2 SYDVKM. CDR3 amino acids: CASSLHRPGELFF. CDR3 coding DNA: TGTGCCAGCAGTTTACACAGGCCCGGGGAGCTGTTTTTT.

This clonotype came up many times. This chain connects TRBV10-2 to TRBJ2-5, with D possibly matching TRBD1 (6 bases). Germline V CDR1 and CDR2: WSHSY, SAAADI. V lost 5 bases, J lost 5 bases, and 12 bases lay in between. The CDR3 is 13 residues long. For the CDR3, the DNA is TGCGCCAGCAGTCGGGACATGGAGGAGACCCAGTACTTC. Protein product: CASSRDMEETQYF.

The sample holds many counts of this clonotype. The rearrangement uses TRBV27 and TRBJ1-3, with TRBD1 as a possible D gene (5 bases). This CDR3 has 15 amino acids. CDR1 and CDR2 (germline): MNHEY, SMNVEV (reference sequence). V shed 5 bases and J shed 1 base, with 12 bases lying between them. The CDR3 DNA reads as TGTGCCAGCAGTCGGATGGGGCCTTCTGGAAACACCATATATTTT. This codes for CASSRMGPSGNTIYF.

V is TRBV20-1 and J is TRBJ2-3, with TRBD2 identical over 12 bases. CDR3 length equals 15 residues. V lost 6 bases to trimming and J lost 5 bases; unmatched junction nucleotides: 9. Germline V gene sequence: CDR1 DFQATT, CDR2 SNEGSKA (reference sequence). CDR3 sequence (DNA): TGCAGTGCACCCGGACTAGCGGGACTTGGAGATACGCAGTATTTT. It yields the protein CSAPGLAGLGDTQYF.

This clonotype occurred many times. This rearrangement joins TRBV29-1 to TRBJ2-2; D call uncertain. Germline CDR1 and CDR2: SQVTM and ANQGSEA. Trimming pared 5 bases from V and 2 bases from J, leaving 6 bases between. The CDR3 length is 12 residues. The CDR3 region is CSVPTNTGELFF. The CDR3 nucleotides read TGCAGCGTTCCAACTAACACCGGGGAGCTGTTTTTT.

This clonotype showed up many times. V and J are TRBV12-3 or TRBV12-4 and TRBJ1-2, with 7 bases fitting TRBD1. The CDR3 totals 12 residues. The ends lost 3 bases at V and 8 bases at J; junction bases unmatched: 3. The CDR3 coding sequence is TGTGCCAGCAGTTTGTTCAGGGGGGGCTACACCTTC. Its translation is CASSLFRGGYTF.

Many counts were recorded for this clonotype. This rearrangement joins TRBV20-1 to TRBJ1-3, with D perhaps TRBD1 (5 bases). Between the trimmed V and J ends, which lost 3 bases and 8 bases, there was a span of 11 bases. This CDR3 is built from 12 residues. CDR1 is DFQATT and CDR2 is SNEGSKA in the germline V gene (reference sequence). As DNA, the CDR3 is TGCAGTGCTAGGGCAGGGTGGGACACCATATATTTT. It yields the protein CSARAGWDTIYF.

This clonotype has at least ten counts. This rearrangement joins TRBV29-1 to TRBJ2-3; 13 bases map to TRBD2. Unmatched junction bases numbered 4, after V lost 6 bases and J lost 4 bases. CDR3 length: 14 amino acids. Germline V CDR1 and CDR2: SQVTM, ANQGSEA. CDR3 sequence (DNA): TGCAGCGTCTCGGGACTAGCGGGATCAGATACGCAGTATTTT. Protein sequence: CSVSGLAGSDTQYF.

This clonotype was seen many times. V is TRBV11-2 and J is TRBJ2-5, with 9 bases identical to TRBD2. Germline V gene lookup returns CDR1 SGHAT and CDR2 FQNNGV. The CDR3 has 14 amino acids. With V trimmed by 5 bases and J by 7 bases, 8 bases remained unmatched. The CDR3 loop is CASSPVSSGRTQYF. CDR3 in DNA: TGTGCCAGCAGCCCCGTTAGTAGCGGGAGGACCCAGTACTTC.

Many counts were recorded for this clonotype. The chain joins TRBV4-3 to TRBJ2-7; D unclear. The CDR3 is 14 residues long. Germline CDR1 LGHNA, CDR2 YSLEER. Trimming removed 0 bases from V and 5 bases from J, with 11 bases in between. The CDR3 bases are TGCGCCAGCAGCCAAGACGTCGGGTCGGACGAGCAGTACTTC. This translates into CASSQDVGSDEQYF.

About this clonotype: This clone may be a read error of a much larger clone one base away. The chain has TRBV5-1 and TRBJ2-5; TRBD1 agrees at 8 bases. The V and J ends lost 4 bases and 3 bases, in that order; junction bases with no gene match: 11. CDR3 length: 16 residues. CDR1 and CDR2 from the germline V gene are SGHRS and YFSETQ. The CDR3 nucleotides read TGCGCCAGCAGCCCAAGTACAGGGGGGAAGGAAGAGACCCAGTACTTC. Translating it yields CASSPSTGGKEETQYF.

The sample holds many counts of this clonotype. This chain links TRBV4-3 with TRBJ2-7, with 7 bases matching TRBD1. The junction had 10 bases not matched to a gene; V was cut back by 5 bases and J by 6 bases. The length of the CDR3 is 14 residues. CDR1 is LGHNA, CDR2 YSLEER, per germline. In nucleotides, the CDR3 is TGCGCCAGCAGCTCGGGACAGTTTGGCGCCGAGCAGTACTTC. It yields the protein CASSSGQFGAEQYF.

In this sample, this clonotype turned up many times. The DNA is omitted, as the CDR3 cannot be located on it reliably, and the CDR3 follows TCRdb's listing. The J gene is TRBJ2-2, the V gene TRBV21-1; the table's D call TRBD1 went unverified against the DNA. TRBV21-1 is reported as a pseudogene. The CDR3 length is 16 residues, termini included. This chain's CDR3 is CASSRWGQGATGELFF.